This T cell receptor (beta chain) was recorded in a study of OX40 agonist ivuxolimab in advanced cancers. In the study overall: Prior therapy, whether anti-PD-1, anti-PD-L1 or anti-CTLA-4, was allowed, and 40% had some. Study-level points and caveats: No antigen was identified for the clonally expanded peripheral T cells. Blood T cells, both CD4+ and CD8+, expanded clonally by week 6 at 0.1 to 3.0 mg/kg.

The CDR3 consists of 11 residues. From germline, CDR1 is SGHAT and CDR2 FQDESV (reference sequence). V gave up 1 base and J gave up 8 bases, with 2 bases separating them. As for this clone: The antigen is unknown.

Profiling relied on immunoSEQ multiplex PCR, and the TCRdb table lists in-frame clones only, not all of them. Here the sample spans approximately 68,000 clones, roughly four fifths being singletons. The sample was CD4+ or CD8+ T cells sorted from blood, taken in a trial of the OX40 agonist ivuxolimab. This rearrangement joins TRBV11-1 to TRBJ1-4, with D uncertain. The receptor's source is an adult with an advanced solid tumor such as melanoma, head and neck, liver or kidney cancer. CDR3 loop: CASSLDEKLFF. For the CDR3, the DNA is TGTGCCAGCAGCTTAGACGAAAAACTGTTTTTT. Together with reference TRBV11-1 and TRBJ1-4, the CDR3 gives the full variable domain: EAEVAQSPRYKITEKSQAVAFWCDPISGHATLYWYRQILGQGPELLVQFQDESVVDDSQLPKDRFSAERLKGVDSTLKIQPAELGDSAMYLCASSLDEKLFFGSGTQLSVL.